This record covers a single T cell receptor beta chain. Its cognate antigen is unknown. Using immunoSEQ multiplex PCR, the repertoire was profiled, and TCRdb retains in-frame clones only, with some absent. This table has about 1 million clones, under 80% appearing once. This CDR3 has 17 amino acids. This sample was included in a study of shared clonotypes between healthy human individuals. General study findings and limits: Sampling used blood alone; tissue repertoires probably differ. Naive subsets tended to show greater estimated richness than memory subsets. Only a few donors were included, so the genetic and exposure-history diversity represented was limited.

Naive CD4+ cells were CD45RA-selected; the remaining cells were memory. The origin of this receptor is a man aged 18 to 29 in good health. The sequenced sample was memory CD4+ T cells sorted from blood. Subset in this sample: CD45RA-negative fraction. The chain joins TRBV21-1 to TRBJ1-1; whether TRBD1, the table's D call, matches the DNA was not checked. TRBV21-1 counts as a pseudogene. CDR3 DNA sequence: TGTGCCAGCAGCCTCACAGGGGGCGCACGGTGGAACACTGAAGCTTTCTTT. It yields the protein CASSLTGGARWNTEAFF.